One sample yielded the 11 T cell receptor beta chains listed below, sequenced in a study of T cells in Graves' hyperthyroidism and ophthalmopathy. Researchers took RNA transcripts and amplified the TCR beta CDR3 regions from them. With the HTBI primer set, the TCR CDR3 went through a first round of RT-PCR. TCRdb redid the calling of the multiplex PCR reads with MiXCR, one entry per CDR3 protein. In the table there are about 300,000 distinct CDR3 sequences, about 25% of which are singletons. The sequenced material came from blood. These TCRs come from a man aged 40-49 years with Graves' hyperthyroidism that later progressed to Graves' ophthalmopathy.

This clonotype was found a few times. The chain recombines TRBV12-3 or TRBV12-4 with TRBJ2-2; perhaps D is TRBD1 or TRBD2 (6 bases each). The CDR3 has 17 residues. Trimming pared 3 bases from V and 0 bases from J, leaving 14 bases between. In DNA form, the CDR3 reads TGTGCCAGCAGTTTCTTGGGGGGCGCGGCGAACACCGGGGAGCTGTTTTTT. Amino acid sequence: CASSFLGGAANTGELFF.

V gene TRBV13 combines with J gene TRBJ2-6, with 7 bases identical to TRBD1. Germline-derived CDR1 and CDR2 are PRHDT and FYEKMQ (reference sequence). CDR3 size: 17 residues. V gave up 5 bases and J gave up 4 bases; unmatched junction bases: 11. CDR3 region: CASSPRPTGAGANVLTF. CDR3 nucleotides: TGTGCCAGCAGCCCAAGACCTACAGGGGCCGGGGCCAACGTCCTGACTTTC.

This clonotype was found many times. The chain carries TRBV20-1 and TRBJ2-7; D remains unclear. Germline lookup yields CDR1 DFQATT and CDR2 SNEGSKA (reference sequence). The CDR3 has 14 residues. Trimming shortened V by 5 bases and J by 3 bases, and 17 bases separated the two germline ends. The CDR3 nucleotides read TGCAGTGCTCTCGGGCCAAGGAGTCGCTACGAGCAGTACTTC. Translating it yields CSALGPRSRYEQYF.

This clonotype was counted many times. The chain recombines TRBV9 with TRBJ1-6; D gene uncertain. Germline V gene data show CDR1 as SGDLS and CDR2 as YYNGEE. V was shortened by 0 bases and J by 7 bases, with 14 bases between the two germline ends. CDR3 size: 16 residues. The CDR3 coding sequence is TGTGCCAGCAGCGTAGGACTTGGACGGGAAAATTCACCCCTCCACTTT. As protein: CASSVGLGRENSPLHF.

V usage is TRBV2 and J usage is TRBJ2-5, with D perhaps being TRBD1 or TRBD2 (5 bases each). CDR3 size: 14 residues. Germline values: CDR1 SNHLY, CDR2 FYNNEI. Trimming stripped 5 bases from V and 2 bases from J, with 12 bases between. DNA for the CDR3: TGTGCCAGCAGTCACGGGACCTCACAAGAGACCCAGTACTTC. This codes for CASSHGTSQETQYF.

This sequence joins TRBV10-3 and TRBJ2-7; TRBD2 matches 9 bases. Looked up from germline, CDR1 is ENHRY and CDR2 is SYGVKD. The CDR3 totals 15 residues. Trimming cost V 5 bases and J 0 bases; bases outside gene matches: 5. The CDR3: CAISTTSGVSYEQYF. DNA of the CDR3: TGTGCCATCAGTACGACTAGCGGTGTCTCCTACGAGCAGTACTTC.

This clonotype was recorded many times. CDR3 coding DNA: TGTGCCAGCAGCGTAGCTACGGGAACTAGCGGCCGCACAGATACGCAGTATTTT. It yields the protein CASSVATGTSGRTDTQYF. The chain employs TRBV9 and TRBJ2-3, with 8 bases matching TRBD2. After removal of 0 bases from V and 1 base from J, the junction contained 10 bases not matched to a gene. Germline CDR1 is SGDLS and CDR2 is YYNGEE. This CDR3 is 18 amino acids long.

This clonotype was seen at least ten times. The CDR3 nucleotides read TGTGCCATCAGTGAGCGACAGGCCGAAAAACTGTTTTTT. As protein: CAISERQAEKLFF. The chain links TRBV10-3 to TRBJ1-4, with D perhaps TRBD1 (6 bases). Germline V gene lookup returns CDR1 ENHRY and CDR2 SYGVKD. The germline V and J ends were trimmed by 2 bases and 8 bases, with 9 bases remaining between them. The length of the CDR3 is 13 residues.

This clonotype was counted ten times or more. V usage is TRBV10-2 and J usage is TRBJ1-1; weak D call: TRBD1 (5 bases). The V end was cut by 6 bases, the J end by 0 bases, with 11 bases between. The CDR3 is made up of 14 amino acids. The V gene's germline CDR1 is WSHSY and CDR2 SAAADI. DNA for the CDR3: TGCGCCAGCAGGGGGACGGTGATGAACACTGAAGCTTTCTTT. Translation: CASRGTVMNTEAFF.

This clonotype was observed a few times. The chain links TRBV12-3 or TRBV12-4 to TRBJ1-3; D is unresolved. CDR3 length equals 17 residues. Trimming removed 3 bases from V and 2 bases from J, with 17 bases in between. CDR3 sequence (DNA): TGTGCCAGCAGTTTGAGTCGAACAGCCGGCACTGGAAACACCATATATTTT. Translating gives CASSLSRTAGTGNTIYF.

This clonotype was recorded a few times. The V and J genes are TRBV6-2 or TRBV6-3 and TRBJ2-7; D call uncertain. Per germline, CDR1 MNHEY and CDR2 SVGEGT. The V gene lost 6 bases and the J gene lost 4 bases, with 10 bases spanning the gap. The length of the CDR3 is 12 residues. The CDR3 nucleotides are TGTGCCAGCAGAGACACATTTTACGAGCAGTACTTC. As protein: CASRDTFYEQYF.